The present TCR beta chain was sequenced within a study of type 1 and type 2 diabetes patients. The study's findings and limits: In CD4+ and CD8+ T cells, type 2 diabetes diversity exceeded type 1. Type 2 diabetes and control V and J usage correlated highly, around 0.97.

CDR1 and CDR2 (germline): MNHEY, SVGAGI. The CDR3 has 16 amino acids. Standard classification criteria confirmed type 1 or type 2 diabetes in all patients. Approximately 10 milliliters of peripheral blood were collected from each participant. On this clonotype: Its antigen is undetermined. One junction end disagrees with the germline gene, perhaps due to a read error.

Genomic DNA was the PCR template. The TCR beta CDR3 region was amplified using 30 forward and 13 reverse primers. A single record per CDR3 protein comes from TCRdb applying MiXCR to the multiplex PCR reads. There are about 250,000 distinct CDR3 sequences in the sample; around 50% occur only once, and roughly an eighth lies in the top ten. This receptor was identified in a man in his late teens or twenties with type 2 diabetes. The chain is built from TRBV6-5 and TRBJ1-2, with a tentative D call TRBD1 (6 bases). Sequencing input: peripheral blood mononuclear cells (PBMCs). As DNA, the CDR3 is TGTGCCAGCAGTGACTCTCAACAGGGCTCAAACTATGGCCACACCTTC. Translation gives CASSDSQQGSNYGHTF.